The 32 T cell receptor beta chains reported below all come from one sample, sequenced in a study of OX40 agonist ivuxolimab in advanced cancers. The method was immunoSEQ multiplex PCR; TCRdb's version includes in-frame clones alone and lacks a portion of them. In the table there are some 130,000 clones, over 75% of which are singletons. The sequences come from CD4+ or CD8+ T cells sorted from blood, collected in a trial of the OX40 agonist ivuxolimab. These receptors were obtained from an adult with an advanced solid tumor such as melanoma, head and neck, liver or kidney cancer.

This clone was recorded only once. This chain uses TRBV7-9 with TRBJ2-2, with 8 bases identical to TRBD2. Germline V CDR1 and CDR2: SEHNR, FQNEAQ (reference sequence). This CDR3 spans 15 amino acids. V shed 11 bases, J shed 0 bases, and the junction held 8 bases outside the gene matches. The CDR3 region is CAPTTSGANTGELFF. The DNA of the CDR3 is TGTGCCCCCACTACTAGCGGCGCGAACACCGGGGAGCTGTTTTTT.

This chain links TRBV9 with TRBJ2-1; 9 nucleotides line up with TRBD2. The CDR3 totals 13 residues. The germline gives CDR1 SGDLS, CDR2 YYNGEE. With V trimmed by 0 bases and J by 14 bases, 6 bases remained unmatched. The CDR3 loop reads CASSVEIAGDKFF. The CDR3 DNA sequence: TGTGCCAGCAGCGTAGAAATAGCGGGAGATAAGTTCTTC. The full variable domain, in which reference TRBV9 and TRBJ2-1 provide the parts outside the CDR3, is DSGVTQTPKHLITATGQRVTLRCSPRSGDLSVYWYQQSLDQGLQFLIQYYNGEERAKGNILERFSAQQFPDLHSELNLSSLELGDSALYFCASSVEIAGDKFFGPGTRLTVL.

The J gene is TRBJ1-3, the V gene TRBV6-6, with TRBD1 as a possible D gene (5 bases). CDR3 length equals 13 residues. V lost 5 bases, J lost 9 bases, and 14 bases lay in between. CDR1 and CDR2 from the germline V gene are MNHNY and SVGAGI (reference sequence). CDR3 DNA sequence: TGTGCCAGCAGTATCGATACGAGGGGCACCATATATTTT. As protein: CASSIDTRGTIYF.

This chain connects TRBV6-5 to TRBJ2-7, with D tentatively TRBD2 (6 bases). The V gene lost 11 bases and the J gene lost 3 bases, with 20 bases spanning the gap. CDR3 length equals 14 residues. The germline gives CDR1 MNHEY, CDR2 SVGAGI. Here the CDR3 DNA reads TGTGCCTCCCAAAGAGACGGCGGGAACTACGAGCAGTACTTC. Protein: CASQRDGGNYEQYF.

The CDR3, as DNA: TGTGCCTGGAGTGTGGACAGAGGGGCAGATACGCAGTATTTT. Translated, it gives CAWSVDRGADTQYF. The chain joins TRBV30 to TRBJ2-3, with D tentatively TRBD1 (6 bases). V was cut by 0 bases and J by 4 bases, with 11 bases left in between. The CDR3 is made up of 14 amino acids. The germline V gene encodes CDR1 GTSNPN and CDR2 SVGIG (reference sequence).

This chain uses TRBV10-2 with TRBJ2-1, with D hard to call. V was shortened by 0 bases and J by 9 bases, with 9 bases between the two germline ends. CDR1 and CDR2 (germline): WSHSY, SAAADI. This CDR3 is built from 13 residues. The CDR3: CASSESTWVEQFF. The CDR3 nucleotides are TGCGCCAGCAGTGAGTCGACTTGGGTTGAGCAGTTCTTC.

V and J are TRBV27 and TRBJ2-2, with no clear D. The CDR3 spans 11 residues. Trimming shortened V by 6 bases and J by 5 bases, and 4 bases separated the two germline ends. Per the germline V gene, CDR1 is MNHEY and CDR2 is SMNVEV (reference sequence). In DNA, the CDR3 is TGTGCCAGCAGATTAACCGGGGAGCTGTTTTTT. Translating gives CASRLTGELFF.

The chain uses TRBV7-9 and TRBJ1-6; no firm D call. The ends were cut back, 2 bases at V and 6 bases at J, with 8 bases in the middle. Germline values: CDR1 SEHNR, CDR2 FQNEAQ (reference sequence). The CDR3 consists of 14 residues. The DNA for the CDR3 is TGTGCCAGCAGCTTAATGGCGGCTAATTCACCCCTCCACTTT. This encodes CASSLMAANSPLHF.

This clone was found a few times. The chain joins TRBV5-6 to TRBJ1-2; 9 nucleotides match TRBD1. From germline, CDR1 is SGHDT and CDR2 YYEEEE. V trimming: 3 bases; J trimming: 3 bases; junction bases outside the gene matches: 9. The CDR3 extends over 16 amino acids. In nucleotides, the CDR3 is TGTGCCAGCAGCTCGTTAACAGGGGGCGAGGACTATGGCTACACCTTC. Translation: CASSSLTGGEDYGYTF.

This chain links TRBV27 with TRBJ2-7; weak D call: TRBD2 (7 bases). The ends were cut back, 5 bases at V and 6 bases at J, with 20 bases in the middle. Germline CDR1 and CDR2: MNHEY and SMNVEV (reference sequence). CDR3 length: 15 amino acids. The CDR3 nucleotides are TGTGCCAGCAGTGGGAGGGGGGGCCATGGGGGCGAGCAGTACTTC. Its protein is CASSGRGGHGGEQYF.

The gene calls are TRBV6-5 and TRBJ2-7; D is unclear. This CDR3 is 13 amino acids long. The germline V gene encodes CDR1 MNHEY and CDR2 SVGAGI. Trimming pared 0 bases from V and 6 bases from J, leaving 9 bases between. Here the CDR3 DNA reads TGTGCCAGCAGTTACTCGGGCGCTCCCGAGCAGTACTTC. As protein: CASSYSGAPEQYF.

The chain joins TRBV18 to TRBJ2-3; 8 positions agree with TRBD2. This CDR3 spans 16 amino acids. Trimming removed 3 bases from V and 2 bases from J; junction bases left unmatched: 7. Germline CDR1 and CDR2: KGHSH and LQKENI. The CDR3, as DNA: TGTGCCAGCTCACCGGTTCCGGGACTAGACACAGATACGCAGTATTTT. Its translation is CASSPVPGLDTDTQYF. Complete variable domain (other parts from reference TRBV18 and TRBJ2-3): NAGVMQNPRHLVRRRGQEARLRCSPMKGHSHVYWYRQLPEEGLKFMVYLQKENIIDESGMPKERFSAEFPKEGPSILRIQQVVRGDSAAYFCASSPVPGLDTDTQYFGPGTRLTVL.

This clone has only one observation. The chain recombines TRBV5-1 with TRBJ2-2, with TRBD2 matching over 11 bases. This CDR3 has 17 residues. J was trimmed by 5 bases and V by 0 bases; bases with no gene match: 6. In germline, CDR1 is SGHRS, CDR2 YFSETQ. Written as DNA, the CDR3 is TGCGCCAGCAGCTTGGAAGGGACTAGCGGTAGTACCGGGGAGCTGTTTTTT. Its protein product is CASSLEGTSGSTGELFF.

V usage is TRBV5-1 and J usage is TRBJ1-5; the match to TRBD1 covers 9 bases. Germline CDR1 and CDR2: SGHRS and YFSETQ. This CDR3 has 16 residues. J was trimmed by 7 bases and V by 5 bases; bases with no gene match: 13. The CDR3 coding sequence is TGCGCCAGCAGTCCCCAAGGACAGGGGCTCGGACAGCCCCAGCATTTT. It encodes CASSPQGQGLGQPQHF.

The rearrangement joins TRBV18 to TRBJ2-7; no firm D call. CDR1 is KGHSH, CDR2 LQKENI, per germline. The CDR3 has 14 residues. V was pared by 3 bases and J by 4 bases, with 13 bases between. The CDR3: CASSPAGLAYEQYF. CDR3 in DNA: TGTGCCAGCTCACCCGCTGGATTAGCTTACGAGCAGTACTTC.

The chain has TRBV5-1 and TRBJ1-1; TRBD1 matches 7 bases. The CDR3 runs to 15 residues. V dropped 2 bases and J dropped 2; count of bases not matched to a gene: 6. CDR1 SGHRS and CDR2 YFSETQ come from the germline V gene. As DNA, the CDR3 is TGCGCCAGCAGCTTCCTGACAGGGAGTAACACTGAAGCTTTCTTT. It yields the protein CASSFLTGSNTEAFF.

The V call is TRBV11-2, the J call TRBJ2-5, with D hard to call. The J call may be incorrect, as the DNA end agrees better with TRBJ2-7. The germline gives CDR1 SGHAT, CDR2 FQNNGV. This CDR3 contains 14 residues. CDR3 DNA: TGTGCCAGCAGCTTAGATAGTCCCTCCTACGAGCAGTACTTC. Protein: CASSLDSPSYEQYF.

In its sample, this clone was seen once. The rearrangement links TRBV23-1 to TRBJ2-3; TRBD2 matches 13 bases. TRBV23-1 is assigned to the ORF class and has an uncertain function. CDR3 length equals 17 residues. V gave up 6 bases and J gave up 1 base; unmatched junction bases: 7. CDR3 in amino acids: CASRLAGGPQGTDTQYF. DNA for the CDR3: TGCGCCAGCAGACTAGCGGGAGGGCCTCAGGGCACAGATACGCAGTATTTT.

The table lists this clone with a count of one. This sequence joins TRBV6-5 and TRBJ2-7; D could derive from TRBD1 or TRBD2 (7 bases each). The CDR3 length is 15 residues. Trimming pared 6 bases from V and 0 bases from J, leaving 15 bases between. CDR1 and CDR2 (germline): MNHEY, SVGAGI. The CDR3 sequence: CASSGGTASSYEQYF. The CDR3 region has the DNA TGTGCCAGCAGCGGGGGGACAGCGTCCTCCTACGAGCAGTACTTC.

The chain links TRBV9 to TRBJ1-2; weak D call: TRBD1 (6 bases). The V end lost 0 bases, the J end lost 8 bases, and 14 bases lay between the germline ends. The CDR3 runs 14 residues. CDR1 SGDLS and CDR2 YYNGEE come from the germline V gene. CDR3 amino acids: CASSVADGGRGYTF. The DNA for the CDR3 is TGTGCCAGCAGCGTAGCCGATGGGGGGCGCGGCTACACCTTC. Based on the CDR3 plus reference TRBV9 and TRBJ1-2, the full variable domain is DSGVTQTPKHLITATGQRVTLRCSPRSGDLSVYWYQQSLDQGLQFLIQYYNGEERAKGNILERFSAQQFPDLHSELNLSSLELGDSALYFCASSVADGGRGYTFGSGTRLTVV.

The rearrangement links TRBV10-3 to TRBJ1-1; D not resolved. Germline CDR1 ENHRY, CDR2 SYGVKD. The CDR3 is made up of 14 amino acids. V dropped 0 bases and J dropped 1 base, with 6 bases sitting between them. The CDR3 sequence is CAISESLKNTEAFF. Written as DNA, the CDR3 is TGTGCCATCAGTGAGTCGCTTAAGAACACTGAAGCTTTCTTT.

The gene calls are TRBV19 and TRBJ1-5, with a possible D match to TRBD1 (6 bases). Trimming shortened V by 5 bases and J by 7 bases, and 12 bases separated the two germline ends. The length of the CDR3 is 13 residues. Germline assignment: CDR1 LNHDA and CDR2 SQIVND (reference sequence). The CDR3 DNA reads TGTGCCAGTAGTCCGGGACATCTACAGCCCCAGCATTTT. It codes for CASSPGHLQPQHF.

The CDR3 is CASSFTGTGNTEAFF. The CDR3 DNA follows: TGTGCCAGCAGCTTTACCGGGACAGGGAACACTGAAGCTTTCTTT. J is TRBJ1-1 and V is TRBV7-3, with 8 bases matching TRBD1. Unmatched junction bases numbered 4, after V lost 3 bases and J lost 1 base. The CDR3 totals 15 residues. CDR1 and CDR2 (germline): SGHTA, FQGTGA.

This clone was picked up one time. The chain uses TRBV5-1 and TRBJ2-3, with D possibly matching TRBD2 (5 bases). Per the germline V gene, CDR1 is SGHRS and CDR2 is YFSETQ. Trimming stripped 5 bases from V and 3 bases from J, with 16 bases between. The CDR3 totals 15 residues. The CDR3: CASRGSGRRTDTQYF. In DNA, the CDR3 is TGCGCCAGCAGAGGAAGCGGCCGTCGGACAGATACGCAGTATTTT. The full variable domain, completed using reference TRBV5-1 and TRBJ2-3, is KAGVTQTPRYLIKTRGQQVTLSCSPISGHRSVSWYQQTPGQGLQFLFEYFSETQRNKGNFPGRFSGRQFSNSRSEMNVSTLELGDSALYLCASRGSGRRTDTQYFGPGTRLTVL.

The gene calls are TRBV5-1 and TRBJ1-1; tentatively, D is TRBD1 (6 bases). Looked up from germline, CDR1 is SGHRS and CDR2 is YFSETQ. V lost 4 bases and J 4 bases, leaving 23 bases between the germline ends. The CDR3 has 17 residues. The CDR3 coding sequence is TGCGCCAGCAGCAATCAACAGGGTGGGGAGGTGAGCACTGAAGCTTTCTTT. Translating it yields CASSNQQGGEVSTEAFF.

The chain couples TRBV6-1 to TRBJ1-5; D perhaps matches TRBD1 (5 bases). V gave up 4 bases and J gave up 0 bases, with 19 bases separating them. This CDR3 contains 18 residues. The germline CDR1 and CDR2 sequences are MNHNS and SASEGT. Written as DNA, the CDR3 is TGTGCCAGCAGTGCGCCGGGCCGAGGGACTTATAGCAATCAGCCCCAGCATTTT. This encodes CASSAPGRGTYSNQPQHF.

The chain uses TRBV5-1 and TRBJ2-5; 9 nucleotides agree with TRBD2. The DNA end is a closer match to TRBJ2-7, so the J assignment may be wrong. CDR1 and CDR2 (germline): SGHRS, YFSETQ. The CDR3 contains 16 residues. The CDR3 sequence: CASSLGLAGSSYEQYF. The CDR3 nucleotides read TGCGCCAGCAGCTTGGGGCTAGCGGGAAGCTCCTACGAGCAGTACTTC.

The chain carries TRBV19 and TRBJ2-2, with D possibly being TRBD2 (5 bases). V was shortened by 7 bases and J by 0 bases, with 15 bases between the two germline ends. The CDR3 is 16 residues long. Germline V gives CDR1 LNHDA, CDR2 SQIVND (reference sequence). CDR3 amino acids: CASTPSSIANTGELFF. The CDR3 nucleotides read TGTGCCAGTACCCCTAGCTCCATCGCGAACACCGGGGAGCTGTTTTTT.

V and J are TRBV9 and TRBJ1-3, with 7 bases identical to TRBD1. The germline V gene has CDR1 SGDLS and CDR2 YYNGEE. CDR3 length: 20 amino acids. Unmatched junction bases numbered 20, after V lost 3 bases and J lost 2 bases. CDR3 loop: CASSDISRPGQQNPGNTIYF. CDR3 DNA sequence: TGTGCCAGCAGCGATATATCAAGACCGGGACAGCAAAATCCTGGAAACACCATATATTTT.

The CDR3, as DNA: TGCGCCAGCAGCTTGGGCTCCACGGACAGGCTAATAAGCACAGATACGCAGTATTTT. It codes for CASSLGSTDRLISTDTQYF. The chain recombines TRBV5-1 with TRBJ2-3; 7 nucleotides match TRBD1. The trim removed 0 bases at V and 0 bases at J, leaving 13 bases unmatched. Germline lookup yields CDR1 SGHRS and CDR2 YFSETQ. The CDR3 covers 19 residues.

The CDR3 loop is CASSLSSRDGYTF. CDR3 coding DNA: TGTGCCAGCAGTTTATCGTCACGAGATGGCTACACCTTC. The chain is built from TRBV28 and TRBJ1-2, with D unclear. Germline V gene data show CDR1 as MDHEN and CDR2 as SYDVKM. V gave up 1 base and J gave up 6 bases, with 9 bases separating them. The CDR3 contains 13 residues.

V and J are TRBV6-5 and TRBJ2-5; 9 bases line up with TRBD1. There are 13 residues in the CDR3. Germline-derived CDR1 and CDR2 are MNHEY and SVGAGI. Unmatched junction bases numbered 7, after V lost 10 bases and J lost 4 bases. The CDR3 is CATSDRGRETQYF. CDR3 DNA sequence: TGTGCCACCTCGGACAGGGGAAGAGAGACCCAGTACTTC.